The table lists the clone carrying this T cell receptor (beta chain) with a count of one. Germline trimming cut 5 bases from V and 2 bases from J; bases unmatched to any gene: 2. This CDR3 is built from 13 residues. Profiled with immunoSEQ multiplex PCR; TCRdb holds only in-frame clones, not every one. The sample lists around 450,000 clones, around nine tenths occurring once. This record belongs to a study of blood T cell repertoires in COVID-19. Enrolled through a virtual design, the participants were between roughly 18 and 95 years of age and came from about two dozen US areas. Cohort assignment relied on participant-reported clinical history.

Input material: PBMCs or T cells enriched from blood (not recorded which). The V gene is TRBV12-3 or TRBV12-4, the J gene TRBJ1-2; 7 bases align to TRBD1. The TCR was taken from a woman younger than 35 with acute COVID-19. The CDR3 region has the DNA TGTGCCAGCAGTCACAGGGGAAACTATGGCTACACCTTC. Translation gives CASSHRGNYGYTF.